The 21 T cell receptor beta chains below come from one sample, sequenced in a study of blood T cell repertoires in COVID-19 (dated by TCRdb to the early 2020s). The library was made by the immunoSEQ multiplex PCR assay. TCRdb limited this immuneACCESS table to in-frame rearrangements with V and J called. A share of clones is missing; checked studies link under half to unresolved V genes, and the rest is unexplained. Across this sample there are about 400,000 clones, with 89% seen only once. Jointly, the top ten make up about 1.7% of the sample. The sample taken for sequencing was PBMCs or T cells enriched from blood (not recorded which). The source of these receptors is a woman aged 25 to 39 who had recovered from COVID-19.

In this sample, this clone turned up once. The rearrangement uses TRBV24-1 and TRBJ2-1; TRBD2 matches 12 bases. This CDR3 is built from 17 residues. V shed 4 bases and J 7 bases; nucleotides not matched to a gene: 10. In germline, CDR1 is KGHDR, CDR2 SFDVKD. The CDR3 sequence: CATSDKMTSGRLNEQFF. DNA of the CDR3: TGTGCCACCAGTGACAAAATGACTAGCGGGAGATTGAATGAGCAGTTCTTC.

The DNA of the CDR3 is TGTGCCAGCAGTTACTCGCAGCCGGGGGAAAAACTGTTTTTT. Translating gives CASSYSQPGEKLFF. V is TRBV6-5 and J is TRBJ1-4; D ambiguous. The germline V and J ends were trimmed by 0 bases and 8 bases, with 10 bases remaining between them. This CDR3 is built from 14 residues. Per the germline V gene, CDR1 is MNHEY and CDR2 is SVGAGI.

CDR3 sequence: CATAREGQWQTQYF. The CDR3 nucleotides read TGTGCCACCGCCCGTGAGGGACAATGGCAAACCCAGTACTTC. This chain connects TRBV10-3 to TRBJ2-5, with D possibly being TRBD1 (6 bases). CDR1 and CDR2 from the germline V gene are ENHRY and SYGVKD. The CDR3 loop spans 14 amino acids. V was shortened by 10 bases and J by 8 bases, with 23 bases between the two germline ends.

V and J are TRBV30 and TRBJ2-7; 12 nucleotides match TRBD2. Germline trimming cut 2 bases from V and 6 bases from J; bases unmatched to any gene: 5. The CDR3 extends over 14 amino acids. The V gene's germline CDR1 is GTSNPN and CDR2 SVGIG (reference sequence). The CDR3 nucleotides are TGTGCCTGGAGTTGGACTAGCGGGGAAGGCGAGCAGTACTTC. It codes for CAWSWTSGEGEQYF.

The rearrangement uses TRBV3-1 (or the pseudogene TRBV3-2) and TRBJ2-7; 9 bases align to TRBD2. The germline CDR1 and CDR2 sequences are LGHDT and YNNKEL (reference sequence). This CDR3 region has 14 residues. V gave up 5 bases and J gave up 1 base; unmatched junction bases: 3. The CDR3 region is CASSNGLASYEQYF. As DNA, the CDR3 is TGTGCCAGCAGCAACGGACTAGCGTCCTACGAGCAGTACTTC.

This clone was counted a single time. The chain joins TRBV7-2 to TRBJ2-7; 9 bases agree with TRBD1. Germline CDR1 and CDR2: SGHTA and FQGNSA. V was clipped by 4 bases and J by 5 bases; unmatched bases: 6. The CDR3 covers 14 residues. The CDR3 loop is CASSSGQGQHEQYF. The CDR3, as DNA: TGTGCCAGCAGCTCGGGACAGGGTCAGCACGAGCAGTACTTC.

The genes are TRBV19 and TRBJ1-5; TRBD1 agrees at 10 bases. Unmatched junction bases numbered 17, after V lost 5 bases and J lost 7 bases. There are 18 residues in the CDR3. Germline CDR1 LNHDA, CDR2 SQIVND (reference sequence). Here the CDR3 reads CASSPRRTGGLEKQPQHF. CDR3 in DNA: TGTGCCAGTAGTCCGAGGCGGACAGGGGGTTTGGAAAAACAGCCCCAGCATTTT.

The chain links TRBV29-1 to TRBJ1-1; 7 bases map to TRBD1. The CDR3 has 13 residues. Germline V lookup: CDR1 SQVTM, CDR2 ANQGSEA. V shed 7 bases and J 3 bases; nucleotides not matched to a gene: 8. For the CDR3, the DNA is TGCAGCGCCGAAACCAGGGGGGACACTGAAGCTTTCTTT. Encoded protein: CSAETRGDTEAFF.

As to this clone: Other DNA sequences of this sample code for an identical CDR3. The chain employs TRBV6-5 and TRBJ1-2; tentatively, D is TRBD1 (6 bases). This CDR3 has 13 amino acids. V was trimmed by 6 bases and J by 4 bases, leaving 12 bases between them. Germline V gene data show CDR1 as MNHEY and CDR2 as SVGAGI. The CDR3 loop reads CASSLDRLYGYTF. CDR3 sequence (DNA): TGTGCCAGCAGCCTTGACAGGCTCTATGGCTACACCTTC.

The chain recombines TRBV9 with TRBJ2-5; D call uncertain. CDR3 length: 15 amino acids. The germline CDR1 and CDR2 sequences are SGDLS and YYNGEE. Trimming took off 0 bases at V and 5 bases at J, with 14 bases between the two ends. The CDR3 DNA is TGTGCCAGCAGCGTAGGGCGCCCGCGGTCGGAGACCCAGTACTTC. Residues: CASSVGRPRSETQYF.

The CDR3 region is CASSSKSRRYNEQFF. The CDR3 DNA follows: TGTGCCAGTAGCTCTAAATCCCGGAGATACAATGAGCAGTTCTTC. V gene TRBV19 combines with J gene TRBJ2-1; no clear D. Germline CDR1 LNHDA, CDR2 SQIVND (reference sequence). This CDR3 has 15 residues. Trimming stripped 6 bases from V and 4 bases from J, with 16 bases between.

This clone was seen a single time. This rearrangement joins TRBV11-2 to TRBJ2-1; 11 nucleotides line up with TRBD2. CDR1 and CDR2 from the germline V gene are SGHAT and FQNNGV. The CDR3 is 18 residues long. With V trimmed by 5 bases and J by 0 bases, 9 bases remained unmatched. CDR3 nucleotides: TGTGCCAGCAGCCGGACTAGCGGGTTACGGCGCTCCTACAATGAGCAGTTCTTC. Translation: CASSRTSGLRRSYNEQFF.

Concerning this clone itself: This CDR3 is also generated by other DNA sequences in the sample. This chain links TRBV6-2 or TRBV6-3 with TRBJ1-5, with D perhaps matching TRBD1 (5 bases). The CDR3 has 12 amino acids. Germline loops: CDR1 MNHEY, CDR2 SVGEGT. V lost 4 bases to trimming and J lost 6 bases, with 7 bases between them. The CDR3 sequence is CASSFGGQPQHF. As DNA, the CDR3 is TGTGCCAGCAGTTTCGGGGGTCAGCCCCAGCATTTT.

This rearrangement joins TRBV6-5 to TRBJ2-7; 8 bases agree with TRBD1. CDR3 length equals 15 residues. Germline values: CDR1 MNHEY, CDR2 SVGAGI. J lost 1 base, V lost 8 bases, and 10 bases had no gene match. CDR3 in amino acids: CASAPRTGSSYEQYF. The CDR3 nucleotides read TGTGCCAGCGCGCCCCGGACAGGGTCGTCCTACGAGCAGTACTTC.

In its sample, this clone was seen once. This chain uses TRBV28 with TRBJ2-7, with 9 bases matching TRBD2. The CDR3 is 15 amino acids. V shed 4 bases and J 3 bases; nucleotides not matched to a gene: 7. CDR1 MDHEN and CDR2 SYDVKM come from the germline V gene. The CDR3 nucleotides read TGTGCCAGCAGTTCTCAGGCGGGAGGGCACTACGAGCAGTACTTC. Protein: CASSSQAGGHYEQYF.

This clone came up once. The chain uses TRBV11-2 and TRBJ2-3; no definite D call. Trimming left V 4 bases short and J 7 bases short, with 18 bases between. Germline loops: CDR1 SGHAT, CDR2 FQNNGV. This CDR3 has 15 residues. The CDR3 is CASSSRLGDSNTQYF. CDR3 nucleotide sequence: TGTGCCAGCAGCTCACGGCTAGGAGACTCCAATACGCAGTATTTT.

J is TRBJ2-7 and V is TRBV14, with D maybe TRBD2 (5 bases). This CDR3 has 14 residues. Germline V lookup: CDR1 SGHDN, CDR2 FVKESK. V lost 2 bases, J lost 5 bases, and 13 bases lay in between. The CDR3 sequence: CASSQWFIGNEQYF. The CDR3 region has the DNA TGTGCCAGCAGCCAATGGTTTATCGGGAACGAGCAGTACTTC.

The genes are TRBV7-8 and TRBJ1-4, with D maybe TRBD1 (5 bases). Germline lookup yields CDR1 SGHVS and CDR2 FQNEAQ. This CDR3 has 15 residues. Between the trimmed V and J ends, which lost 1 base and 4 bases, there was a span of 10 bases. The CDR3 protein is CASSLVPGGNEKLFF. The CDR3 region has the DNA TGTGCCAGCAGCTTAGTGCCGGGGGGTAATGAAAAACTGTTTTTT. Based on the CDR3 plus reference TRBV7-8 and TRBJ1-4, the full variable domain is GAGVSQSPRYKVAKRGQDVALRCDPISGHVSLFWYQQALGQGPEFLTYFQNEAQLDKSGLPSDRFFAERPEGSVSTLKIQRTQQEDSAVYLCASSLVPGGNEKLFFGSGTQLSVL.

A remark on this clone: The sample contains more than one DNA sequence encoding this CDR3. The rearrangement links TRBV5-1 to TRBJ2-7; maybe TRBD1 (6 bases). Trimming took off 4 bases at V and 2 bases at J, with 13 bases between the two ends. This CDR3 contains 14 residues. CDR1 is SGHRS and CDR2 is YFSETQ in the germline V gene. The CDR3 coding sequence is TGCGCCAGCAGCAGAAACAGGGATGCCTACGAGCAGTACTTC. As protein: CASSRNRDAYEQYF.

The V call is TRBV5-6, the J call TRBJ2-7; TRBD2 might be the D (6 bases). From germline, CDR1 is SGHDT and CDR2 YYEEEE. V dropped 0 bases and J dropped 4 bases, with 17 bases sitting between them. The CDR3 runs to 16 residues. The CDR3 here is CASSLDSSGRRYEQYF. CDR3 coding DNA: TGTGCCAGCAGCTTGGACTCTAGTGGGAGGAGATACGAGCAGTACTTC.

The rearrangement joins TRBV28 to TRBJ1-1; the D is unclear. CDR3 length equals 14 residues. With 5 bases removed from V and 3 bases from J, the gap between germline ends came to 13 bases. Germline CDR1 and CDR2: MDHEN and SYDVKM. The CDR3 DNA reads TGTGCCAGCAGTGACCAATGGAGCGACACTGAAGCTTTCTTT. It encodes CASSDQWSDTEAFF.